The 30 T cell receptor beta chains presented below share a single source sample, sequenced in a study of CD8+CD57+ T cells in acquired aplastic anemia. CD8+CD57+ cell expansion had been shown by flow cytometry in patients chosen for sequencing. TCR beta VDJ and CDR3 were profiled, and genomic DNA was the template. A single record per CDR3 protein comes from TCRdb applying MiXCR to the reads. The sample has 100,000 to 150,000 distinct CDR3 sequences; about 40% are singletons. Sequenced: sorted CD4+, CD8+, or CD8+CD57+ T cells (not recorded which) from PBMCs. Receptors were obtained from a human donor with aplastic anemia.

The sample holds many counts of this clonotype. The conserved phenylalanine or tryptophan normally closing the CDR3 is absent here, so this likely arose from a read error. In DNA, the CDR3 is TGCAGCGTTGTCGCGACAGTTAACTATGGCTACACCCTC. Translating it yields CSVVATVNYGYTL. The chain combines TRBV29-1 with TRBJ1-2; a weak D match, TRBD1 (5 bases). Trimming shortened V by 4 bases and J by 1 base, and 10 bases separated the two germline ends. Germline V gene lookup returns CDR1 SQVTM and CDR2 ANQGSEA. The CDR3 totals 13 residues.

The V and J genes are TRBV2 and TRBJ2-1, with 7 positions matching TRBD2. CDR1 is SNHLY, CDR2 FYNNEI, per germline. The CDR3 spans 12 residues. The ends lost 8 bases at V and 6 bases at J; junction bases unmatched: 4. The CDR3 reads CASPPGGNEQFF. The CDR3 nucleotides read TGTGCCAGCCCCCCGGGAGGCAATGAGCAGTTCTTC.

The chain links TRBV2 to TRBJ2-7, with TRBD1 matching over 7 bases. The CDR3 runs to 11 residues. Germline lookup yields CDR1 SNHLY and CDR2 FYNNEI. Trimming removed 10 bases from V and 3 bases from J; junction bases left unmatched: 3. The CDR3 DNA reads TGTGCCATACGGGACAGCTACGAGCAGTACTTC. Protein: CAIRDSYEQYF.

In this sample, this clonotype turned up many times. The rearrangement links TRBV19 to TRBJ1-6; tentative D call: TRBD1 (6 bases). The CDR3 spans 15 residues. Germline CDR1 and CDR2: LNHDA and SQIVND (reference sequence). The germline V and J ends were trimmed by 2 bases and 6 bases, with 11 bases remaining between them. As DNA, the CDR3 is TGTGCCAGTAGTATACAGGGACAAAGTAATTCACCCCTCCACTTT. Its translation: CASSIQGQSNSPLHF.

The chain recombines TRBV9 with TRBJ1-6, with 11 bases fitting TRBD1. This CDR3 contains 15 residues. Unmatched junction bases numbered 7, after V lost 4 bases and J lost 10 bases. Germline CDR1 SGDLS, CDR2 YYNGEE. The CDR3 here is CASSPGQGASSPLHF. The DNA for the CDR3 is TGTGCCAGCAGCCCTGGACAGGGGGCCTCATCACCCCTCCACTTT.

This clonotype was observed many times. The chain carries TRBV14 and TRBJ1-1; no clear D. This CDR3 contains 13 residues. Trimming shortened V by 2 bases and J by 1 base, and 5 bases separated the two germline ends. Germline CDR1 SGHDN, CDR2 FVKESK. This chain's CDR3 is CASSQLWNTEAFF. Here the CDR3 DNA reads TGTGCCAGCAGCCAACTGTGGAACACTGAAGCTTTCTTT.

V gene TRBV6-1 combines with J gene TRBJ1-2, with D unresolved. This CDR3 is 14 amino acids long. In germline, CDR1 is MNHNS, CDR2 SASEGT. Trimming shortened V by 6 bases and J by 7 bases, and 18 bases separated the two germline ends. CDR3 sequence (DNA): TGTGCCAGCAGGTCTCCTAGAGGGTTTTGTGGCTACACCTTC. Amino acids: CASRSPRGFCGYTF.

The chain employs TRBV29-1 and TRBJ2-7; TRBD2 aligns across 7 bases. This CDR3 region has 12 residues. Trimming removed 6 bases from V and 3 bases from J; junction bases left unmatched: 5. Per the germline V gene, CDR1 is SQVTM and CDR2 is ANQGSEA. CDR3 bases: TGCAGCGTCGGGGAGGGCAGCTACGAGCAGTACTTC. Its protein product is CSVGEGSYEQYF.

A remark on this clonotype: At one boundary the junction diverges from the germline segment, which might be a read error. This rearrangement joins TRBV10-3 to TRBJ1-2; no reliable D call. Germline V lookup: CDR1 ENHRY, CDR2 SYGVKD. This CDR3 is 8 amino acids long. CDR3: CASGRLNF. CDR3 nucleotide sequence: TGTGCCAGCGGACGATTGAACTTC.

This clonotype was recorded at least ten times. The chain has TRBV7-3 and TRBJ1-2; D is undetermined. Germline lookup yields CDR1 SGHTA and CDR2 FQGTGA. CDR3 length: 14 residues. Trimming pared 4 bases from V and 1 base from J, leaving 10 bases between. The CDR3 DNA follows: TGTGCCAGCAGCTCTAAGGAGGGTAACTATGGCTACACCTTC. Its protein is CASSSKEGNYGYTF.

This clonotype has a count of ten or more. The V call is TRBV6-1, the J call TRBJ2-7; a possible D gene is TRBD2 (7 bases). Deletions cut 8 bases from V and 12 bases from J, with 20 bases between. Germline V gives CDR1 MNHNS, CDR2 SASEGT. The CDR3 spans 12 residues. CDR3 nucleotide sequence: TGTGCCAGCTCCCCCGCGGGGGCTGCGTGGTACTTC. Its translation is CASSPAGAAWYF.

As to this clonotype: A junction end diverges from the germline sequence, so it may reflect a read error. V usage is TRBV20-1 and J usage is TRBJ1-4; TRBD1 is a possible D gene (5 bases). The CDR3 loop spans 13 amino acids. Per the germline V gene, CDR1 is DFQATT and CDR2 is SNEGSKA (reference sequence). The CDR3 reads CSAPGGLNEKLLF. The CDR3 coding sequence is TGCAGTGCCCCGGGGGGGTTAAATGAAAAACTGCTTTTT.

This clonotype was detected many times. The chain carries TRBV5-5 and TRBJ1-6; tentative D call: TRBD1 (5 bases). The V end lost 0 bases, the J end lost 9 bases, and 13 bases lay between the germline ends. CDR1 is SGHKS and CDR2 is YYEKEE in the germline V gene (reference sequence). The CDR3 spans 15 residues. This CDR3 reads CASSLGGQGGSPLHF. The CDR3 DNA reads TGTGCCAGCAGCTTGGGAGGGCAGGGCGGTTCACCCCTCCACTTT.

This clonotype showed up many times. This chain uses TRBV20-1 with TRBJ1-2; 7 nucleotides align to TRBD1. V shed 6 bases and J 5 bases; nucleotides not matched to a gene: 9. Germline V gives CDR1 DFQATT, CDR2 SNEGSKA (reference sequence). CDR3 length: 13 residues. The CDR3 here is CSAPTGMGYGYTF. CDR3 coding DNA: TGCAGTGCGCCGACAGGGATGGGATATGGCTACACCTTC.

The chain uses TRBV19 and TRBJ2-6; no firm D call. The CDR3 spans 15 residues. The germline V and J ends were trimmed by 6 bases and 2 bases, with 11 bases remaining between them. Germline V gene lookup returns CDR1 LNHDA and CDR2 SQIVND (reference sequence). The CDR3 here is CASSTFEAGANVLTF. Written as DNA, the CDR3 is TGTGCCAGTAGCACCTTCGAGGCTGGGGCCAACGTCCTGACTTTC.

This clonotype was counted ten times or more. CDR3 coding DNA: TGTGCCATCAGTCGACAGAGCTTTCTTGAAAAACTGTTTTTT. This sequence encodes CAISRQSFLEKLFF. The chain uses TRBV10-3 and TRBJ1-4; D is perhaps TRBD1 (5 bases). V lost 5 bases, J lost 7 bases, and 14 bases lay in between. The CDR3 contains 14 residues. Germline-derived CDR1 and CDR2 are ENHRY and SYGVKD.

The gene calls are TRBV7-8 and TRBJ1-2, with 10 nucleotides matching TRBD1. The V segment lost 7 bases and the J segment 7 bases; nucleotides outside the gene matches: 3. This CDR3 is 12 amino acids long. Looked up from germline, CDR1 is SGHVS and CDR2 is FQNEAQ. This chain's CDR3 is CASMTGGVGYTF. The CDR3 bases are TGTGCCAGCATGACAGGGGGCGTTGGCTACACCTTC.

This clonotype showed up just once. This sequence joins TRBV28 and TRBJ2-3; D is unclear. The CDR3 has 14 residues. The V and J ends lost 4 bases and 4 bases respectively, with 12 bases between them. The V gene's germline CDR1 is MDHEN and CDR2 SYDVKM. The DNA for the CDR3 is TGTGCCAGCAGTTCAAACGGTCGGCCAGATACGCAGTATTTT. This encodes CASSSNGRPDTQYF.

This clonotype was found many times. The genes are TRBV7-2 and TRBJ2-7, with D possibly matching TRBD1 (5 bases). CDR1 and CDR2 from the germline V gene are SGHTA and FQGNSA. V was shortened by 2 bases and J by 3 bases, with 5 bases between the two germline ends. The CDR3 has 12 amino acids. The CDR3 is CASSLRGYEQYF. The CDR3 nucleotides are TGTGCCAGCAGCTTAAGGGGCTACGAGCAGTACTTC.

This clonotype came up many times. The rearrangement joins TRBV20-1 to TRBJ1-4; possible D gene TRBD1, 5 bases. The CDR3 runs 13 residues. Germline lookup yields CDR1 DFQATT and CDR2 SNEGSKA (reference sequence). Trimming removed 5 bases from V and 8 bases from J, with 15 bases in between. The CDR3: CSAWDGRGEKLFF. CDR3 coding DNA: TGCAGTGCTTGGGACGGCCGTGGGGAAAAACTGTTTTTT.

As concerns this clonotype: This may stem from a read error, because a much larger clone lies one nucleotide away. Given the absence of the conserved phenylalanine or tryptophan at the CDR3 end, a read error is likely. V and J are TRBV12-5 and TRBJ2-5; D possibly corresponds to TRBD2 (6 bases). Trimming stripped 2 bases from V and 5 bases from J, with 15 bases between. The CDR3 has 15 amino acids. Germline V gives CDR1 LGHNT, CDR2 FRNRAP. CDR3 sequence: CASGLLQSGGETQYS. Here the CDR3 DNA reads TGTGCTAGTGGTTTGTTACAGAGCGGAGGGGAGACCCAGTACTCC.

Regarding this clonotype: The junction and the germline gene differ at one end; a read error may be behind it. This chain links TRBV11-2 with TRBJ1-6, with TRBD1 as a possible D gene (5 bases). Germline assignment: CDR1 SGHAT and CDR2 FQNNGV. CDR3 size: 14 residues. The CDR3 here is CASRYRLGDSPPHF. The CDR3 nucleotides read TGTGCCAGCAGGTACAGGCTGGGGGATTCACCCCCCCACTTT.

The J gene is TRBJ2-1, the V gene TRBV15, with TRBD2 as a possible D gene (5 bases). The CDR3 covers 16 residues. V dropped 3 bases and J dropped 7 bases, with 19 bases sitting between them. The germline V gene has CDR1 LNHNV and CDR2 YYDKDF (reference sequence). CDR3 region: CATSSESRLAFNEQFF. The CDR3 DNA is TGTGCCACCAGCAGTGAGTCTAGGCTAGCATTTAATGAGCAGTTCTTC.

The chain uses TRBV4-3 and TRBJ2-3; unclear D gene. Looked up from germline, CDR1 is LGHNA and CDR2 is YSLEER. V shed 0 bases and J shed 4 bases, with 5 bases lying between them. The CDR3 contains 13 residues. The CDR3 spells CASSQDLADTQYF. The CDR3 coding sequence is TGCGCCAGCAGCCAAGATCTAGCAGATACGCAGTATTTT.

This clonotype was counted at least ten times. V is TRBV19 and J is TRBJ2-2; no clear D gene. This CDR3 has 15 residues. Germline V gene sequence: CDR1 LNHDA, CDR2 SQIVND (reference sequence). V lost 7 bases and J lost 1, with 13 bases in between. CDR3 residues: CASTPSTWNTGELFF. As DNA, the CDR3 is TGTGCCAGTACCCCGTCGACCTGGAACACCGGGGAGCTGTTTTTT.

This clonotype was seen at least ten times. This chain joins TRBV7-2 and TRBJ2-3; tentative D call: TRBD2 (7 bases). V was pared by 3 bases and J by 5 bases, with 15 bases between. The germline CDR1 and CDR2 sequences are SGHTA and FQGNSA. This CDR3 spans 15 amino acids. DNA for the CDR3: TGTGCCAGCAGCTTTGAGGGGGGGCCTATAGATACGCAGTATTTT. Translated: CASSFEGGPIDTQYF. Supplemented by reference TRBV7-2 and TRBJ2-3, the full variable domain reads GAGVSQSPSNKVTEKGKDVELRCDPISGHTALYWYRQSLGQGLEFLIYFQGNSAPDKSGLPSDRFSAERTGGSVSTLTIQRTQQEDSAVYLCASSFEGGPIDTQYFGPGTRLTVL.

Worth noting for this clonotype: A much more abundant neighbour one base away suggests this may be a read error. This chain connects TRBV4-1 to TRBJ1-1, with D possibly being TRBD1 (5 bases). Germline assignment: CDR1 MGHRA and CDR2 YSYEKL. The CDR3 loop spans 19 amino acids. The V end lost 5 bases, the J end lost 10 bases, and 35 bases lay between the germline ends. The CDR3 DNA reads as TGCGCCAGCAGCTTCCCTGGACGGAGAACGGTATCTACCCTCGGGGGAGCTTTCTTT. Its protein product is CASSFPGRRTVSTLGGAFF.

This clonotype occurred once. The rearrangement links TRBV10-2 to TRBJ1-1; no firm D call. Deletions cut 0 bases from V and 1 base from J, with 6 bases between. Looked up from germline, CDR1 is WSHSY and CDR2 is SAAADI. The CDR3 extends over 14 amino acids. CDR3 sequence reads: CASSESSSNTEAFF. In DNA form, the CDR3 reads TGCGCCAGCAGTGAGTCGAGTTCGAACACTGAAGCTTTCTTT.

Details on this clonotype: It may be a read error: a sequence one base away is much more abundant. The V call is TRBV5-4, the J call TRBJ1-1; a weak D match, TRBD1 (6 bases). The germline CDR1 and CDR2 sequences are SGHNT and YYREEE (reference sequence). CDR3 length: 14 amino acids. CDR3 nucleotide sequence: TGTGCCAGCAGAACCCAGGGGATGAGGACTGAAGCTCTCTTT. Its translation: CASRTQGMRTEALF. Filled out from reference TRBV5-4 and TRBJ1-1, the complete variable domain reads ETGVTQSPTHLIKTRGQQVTLRCSSQSGHNTVSWYQQALGQGPQFIFQYYREEENGRGNFPPRFSGLQFPNYSSELNVNALELDDSALYLCASRTQGMRTEALFGQGTRLTVV.

On this clonotype: Given a much more abundant clone one base away, this may be a read error. The chain employs TRBV4-1 and TRBJ1-2; the D is unclear. The CDR3 is made up of 16 amino acids. Trimming stripped 0 bases from V and 7 bases from J, with 18 bases between. Germline CDR1 reads MGHRA; CDR2 reads YSYEKL. In DNA, the CDR3 is TGCGCCAGCAGCCAAGAAGCCACGGCTCAGCCCTCTGGCTACACCTTC. This encodes CASSQEATAQPSGYTF.